The 9 T cell receptor beta chains below all came from one sample that was sequenced in a study of T cell clonality in common variable immunodeficiency. Assay: immunoSEQ multiplex PCR; the TCRdb copy retains only in-frame clones and omits some. Found here are 40,000 or so clones, no singletons; the ten largest cover 2.5% to 3%. The sequencing sample was made of peripheral blood mononuclear cells. These receptors came from a person aged 18-70 years in good health.

The sample holds many counts of this clone. Sequencing ends 3 residues short of the CDR3 end; the germline J gene provides the rest. The chain joins TRBV2 to TRBJ2-5; TRBD1 aligns across 7 bases. This CDR3 has 15 residues. Germline assignment: CDR1 SNHLY and CDR2 FYNNEI. The ends lost 4 bases at V and 0 bases at J; junction bases unmatched: 5. The covered CDR3 bases are TGTGCCAGCAGTGGAGGCAGGGGGTACCAAGAGACC. This sequence encodes CASSGGRGYQET. The whole CDR3 protein is CASSGGRGYQETQYF.

This clone was detected many times. Incomplete CDR3 DNA: TGTGCCAGCGCCACGGGACAGGGGGCGTACGAG. It yields the protein CASATGQGAYE. The full CDR3 protein reads CASATGQGAYEQYF. The chain links TRBV19 to TRBJ2-7, with TRBD1 matching 12 bases. The sequence runs out 3 residues before the end of the CDR3; the remainder is reconstructed from the germline J gene. This CDR3 is built from 14 residues. Unmatched junction bases numbered 7, after V lost 9 bases and J lost 4 bases. Germline CDR1 reads LNHDA; CDR2 reads SQIVND (reference sequence).

This clone was observed at least ten times. The sequence runs out 3 residues before the end of the CDR3; the remainder is reconstructed from the germline J gene. V gene TRBV18 combines with J gene TRBJ2-3; 8 nucleotides match TRBD1. This CDR3 region has 15 residues. Germline CDR1 and CDR2: KGHSH and LQKENI. The chain's CDR3 is CASSPKQGVRETQYF. The DNA read from the CDR3 is TGTGCCAGCTCACCAAAACAGGGGGTGAGGGAGACG.

This clone has more than one count but fewer than ten. The CDR3 end is not reached by the read, which stops 3 residues before it; the germline J gene fills it in. The chain has TRBV19 and TRBJ2-4; D gene unclear. The CDR3 runs 14 residues. The V gene lost 3 bases and the J gene lost 4 bases, with 10 bases spanning the gap. CDR1 and CDR2 from the germline V gene are LNHDA and SQIVND (reference sequence). This CDR3 is CASSIAVYKNIQYF. The CDR3 bases that were read are TGTGCCAGTAGTATTGCAGTTTATAAAAACATT.

This clone showed up many times. The read terminates 3 residues before the CDR3 end, so the remaining end is supplied by the germline J gene. The chain has TRBV6-1 and TRBJ1-6, with TRBD1 as a possible D gene (6 bases). Trimming removed 1 base from V and 10 bases from J, with 20 bases in between. Looked up from germline, CDR1 is MNHNS and CDR2 is SASEGT. The CDR3 consists of 17 residues. CDR3 amino acids: CASSEVGGPGERSPLHF. CDR3 bases read: TGTGCCAGCAGTGAAGTCGGAGGGCCAGGGGAGAGGTCACCC.

At least ten counts were recorded for this clone. The CDR3 end is not reached by the read, which stops 3 residues before it; the germline J gene fills it in. The chain employs TRBV7-7 and TRBJ2-5, with a possible D match to TRBD2 (6 bases). With 6 bases removed from V and 5 bases from J, the gap between germline ends came to 13 bases. The CDR3 spans 13 residues. CDR1 and CDR2 from the germline V gene are SSHAT and FNYEAQ (reference sequence). The CDR3 bases that were read are TGTGCCAGCAGTCGGGACTCCGGGGAGACC. This translates into CASSRDSGET. The entire CDR3 protein reads CASSRDSGETQYF.

This clone was counted ten times or more. The read halts 3 residues ahead of the CDR3 end, with the missing end drawn from the germline J gene. The chain carries TRBV20-1 and TRBJ2-3, with 8 positions matching TRBD2. Trimming at V came to 1 base and at J to 2 bases, leaving 5 bases not matched to a gene. This CDR3 region has 15 residues. CDR1 is DFQATT and CDR2 is SNEGSKA in the germline V gene (reference sequence). The part of the CDR3 DNA that was read is TGCAGTGCTAGAGGACCAGCGGGGGACACAGATACG. This encodes CSARGPAGDTDT. The entire CDR3 sequence reads CSARGPAGDTDTQYF.

This clone was detected ten times or more. The DNA ends 3 residues before the CDR3 does, and the rest of the CDR3 is filled in from the germline J gene. The chain couples TRBV20-1 to TRBJ1-4; no firm D call. The CDR3 has 17 residues. Germline CDR1 is DFQATT and CDR2 is SNEGSKA (reference sequence). Deletions cut 1 base from V and 0 bases from J, with 15 bases between. The CDR3 protein is CSARAGRPSATNEKLFF. CDR3 DNA, as far as it was read: TGCAGTGCTAGAGCGGGGAGGCCCAGCGCAACTAATGAAAAA.

This clone was detected ten times or more. The CDR3 extends 3 residues past the end of the read, so its final part is completed from the germline J gene. J is TRBJ2-7 and V is TRBV30; D call uncertain. Per germline, CDR1 GTSNPN and CDR2 SVGIG (reference sequence). Trimming cost V 3 bases and J 0 bases, with 12 bases left between them. The CDR3 length is 14 residues. The CDR3: CAWSDLPSSYEQYF. Partial CDR3 DNA: TGTGCCTGGAGCGACTTGCCCAGCTCCTACGAG.